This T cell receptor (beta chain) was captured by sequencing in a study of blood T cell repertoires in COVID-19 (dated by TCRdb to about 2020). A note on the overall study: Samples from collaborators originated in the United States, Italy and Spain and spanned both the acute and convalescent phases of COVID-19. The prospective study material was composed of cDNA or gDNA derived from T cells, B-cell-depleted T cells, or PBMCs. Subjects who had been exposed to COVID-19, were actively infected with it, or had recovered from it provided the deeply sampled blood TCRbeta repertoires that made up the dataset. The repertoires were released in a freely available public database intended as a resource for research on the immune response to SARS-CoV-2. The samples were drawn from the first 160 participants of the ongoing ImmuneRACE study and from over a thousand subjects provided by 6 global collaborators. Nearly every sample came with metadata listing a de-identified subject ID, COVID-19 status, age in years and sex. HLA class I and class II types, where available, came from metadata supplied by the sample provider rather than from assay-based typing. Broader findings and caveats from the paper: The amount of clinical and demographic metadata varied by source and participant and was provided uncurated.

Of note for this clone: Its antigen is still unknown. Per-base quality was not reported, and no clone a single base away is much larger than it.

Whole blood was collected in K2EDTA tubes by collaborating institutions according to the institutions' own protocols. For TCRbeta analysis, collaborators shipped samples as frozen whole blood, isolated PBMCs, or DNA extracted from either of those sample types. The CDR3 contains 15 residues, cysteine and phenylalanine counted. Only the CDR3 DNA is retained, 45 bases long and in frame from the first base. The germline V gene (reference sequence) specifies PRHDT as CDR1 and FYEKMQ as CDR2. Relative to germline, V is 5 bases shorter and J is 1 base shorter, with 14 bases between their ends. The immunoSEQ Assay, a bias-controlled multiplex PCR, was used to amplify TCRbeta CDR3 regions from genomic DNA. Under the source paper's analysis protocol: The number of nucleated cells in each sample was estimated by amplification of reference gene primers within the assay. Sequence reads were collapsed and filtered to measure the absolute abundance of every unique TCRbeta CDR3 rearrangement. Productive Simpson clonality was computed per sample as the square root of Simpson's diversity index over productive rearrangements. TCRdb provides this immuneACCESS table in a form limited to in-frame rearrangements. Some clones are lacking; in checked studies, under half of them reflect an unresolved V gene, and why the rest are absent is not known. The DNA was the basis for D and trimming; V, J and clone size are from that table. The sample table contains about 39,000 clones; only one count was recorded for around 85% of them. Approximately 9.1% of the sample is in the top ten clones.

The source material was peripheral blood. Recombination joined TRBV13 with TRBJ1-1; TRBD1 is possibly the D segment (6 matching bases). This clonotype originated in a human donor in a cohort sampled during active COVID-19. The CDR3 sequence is CASSISGGPNTEAFF. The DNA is TGTGCCAGCAGCATAAGTGGGGGCCCGAACACTGAAGCTTTCTTT.